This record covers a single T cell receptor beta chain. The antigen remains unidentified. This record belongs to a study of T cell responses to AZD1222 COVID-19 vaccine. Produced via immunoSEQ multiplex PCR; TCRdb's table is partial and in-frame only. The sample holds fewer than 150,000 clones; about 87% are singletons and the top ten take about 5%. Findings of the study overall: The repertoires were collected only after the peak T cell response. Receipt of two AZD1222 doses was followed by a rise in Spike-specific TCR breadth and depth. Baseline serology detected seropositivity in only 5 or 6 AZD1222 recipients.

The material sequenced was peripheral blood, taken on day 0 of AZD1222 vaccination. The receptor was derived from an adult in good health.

The CDR3 coding sequence is TGTGCCAGCAGCCCAAAGGGGACAGGGCTCGATGGCTACACCTTC. Encoded protein: CASSPKGTGLDGYTF. The chain joins TRBV11-2 to TRBJ1-2, with 9 bases aligning to TRBD1. Germline-derived CDR1 and CDR2 are SGHAT and FQNNGV. V shed 5 bases and J 6 bases; nucleotides not matched to a gene: 10. This CDR3 is built from 15 residues.